These 31 T cell receptor beta chains share one sample of origin, sequenced in a study of T cells in Graves' hyperthyroidism and ophthalmopathy. TCR beta CDR3 regions were amplified from RNA transcripts. Primed by the HTBI set, a first-round RT-PCR was run on the TCR CDR3. MiXCR was run by TCRdb on the multiplex PCR reads, yielding one entry per CDR3 protein. The sample yields approximately 700,000 distinct CDR3 sequences, 45% seen once. Sequenced input: peripheral blood or thyroid tissue (not recorded which). The receptor set was obtained from an adult man with Graves' disease, either hyperthyroidism or ophthalmopathy (not recorded which).

The chain uses TRBV28 and TRBJ1-4; D is perhaps TRBD1 (5 bases). The V end was cut by 5 bases, the J end by 5 bases, with 18 bases between. CDR1 is MDHEN, CDR2 SYDVKM, per germline. The CDR3 is made up of 16 amino acids. CDR3 residues: CASSGRQGYPNEKLFF. The CDR3 nucleotides are TGTGCCAGCAGTGGACGGCAGGGATACCCAAATGAAAAACTGTTTTTT.

The rearrangement links TRBV10-3 to TRBJ2-7, with 7 positions matching TRBD2. The trim removed 8 bases at V and 1 base at J, leaving 2 bases unmatched. Germline loops: CDR1 ENHRY, CDR2 SYGVKD. This CDR3 is built from 12 residues. The CDR3 bases are TGTGCCATCGGGGGGGAGTCCTACGAGCAGTACTTC. This codes for CAIGGESYEQYF.

V is TRBV7-2 and J is TRBJ2-7; 8 bases align to TRBD2. The CDR3 runs to 16 residues. V was pared by 3 bases and J by 4 bases, with 11 bases of the junction left unmatched. Germline V CDR1 and CDR2: SGHTA, FQGNSA. CDR3 residues: CASSLSNGRARYEQYF. The CDR3, as DNA: TGTGCCAGCAGCTTGTCTAACGGGAGGGCCAGATACGAGCAGTACTTC.

The chain joins TRBV5-1 to TRBJ1-4, with TRBD1 identical over 11 bases. Germline V gene lookup returns CDR1 SGHRS and CDR2 YFSETQ. J gave up 4 bases and V 1 base, and 3 bases lay outside the gene matches. CDR3 size: 16 residues. The CDR3 reads CASSLWTGGDNEKLFF. The CDR3 DNA follows: TGCGCCAGCAGCTTGTGGACAGGGGGCGATAATGAAAAACTGTTTTTT.

Worth noting for this clonotype: Because the CDR3 is missing its conserved closing phenylalanine or tryptophan, this is likely a read error. No DNA is shown, since the ends of the CDR3 on it are uncertain; the CDR3 is the one TCRdb lists. The chain has TRBV7-9 and TRBJ2-5; the D call in the table, TRBD2, was not verified against the DNA. CDR1 SEHNR and CDR2 FQNEAQ come from the germline V gene (reference sequence). The CDR3 has 12 residues if both end residues are counted. CDR3 sequence: CASSLVASGRDY.

Of note for this clonotype: It is unclear where the CDR3 begins or ends on the DNA, so no DNA is shown, and the CDR3 is as TCRdb lists it. The CDR3 sequence: CATSDLPGANVLTFGAGELFF. V usage is TRBV24-1 and J usage is TRBJ2-2; the tabulated D call, TRBD1, remains unverified against the DNA. The V gene's germline CDR1 is KGHDR and CDR2 SFDVKD. From its first to its last residue, the CDR3 has 21 amino acids.

The chain recombines TRBV5-5 with TRBJ1-6; 7 nucleotides agree with TRBD1. Germline CDR1 is SGHKS and CDR2 is YYEKEE (reference sequence). The CDR3 consists of 16 residues. With 4 bases clipped from V and 9 bases from J, the junction kept 13 bases outside the gene matches. CDR3 protein: CASSLETGPPLSPLHF. CDR3 nucleotide sequence: TGTGCCAGCAGCCTAGAGACAGGGCCCCCTCTTTCACCCCTCCACTTT. The variable domain in full, with the rest retrieved from reference TRBV5-5 and TRBJ1-6, is DAGVTQSPTHLIKTRGQQVTLRCSPISGHKSVSWYQQVLGQGPQFIFQYYEKEERGRGNFPDRFSARQFPNYSSELNVNALLLGDSALYLCASSLETGPPLSPLHFGNGTRLTVT.

This clonotype was picked up many times. The chain is built from TRBV5-1 and TRBJ1-5; D gene unclear. CDR3 length equals 9 residues. V was clipped by 9 bases and J by 11 bases, with 9 bases between them. Germline values: CDR1 SGHRS, CDR2 YFSETQ. CDR3 region: CAIPKAQHF. CDR3 in DNA: TGCGCCATACCAAAGGCCCAGCATTTT.

This chain links TRBV29-1 with TRBJ1-6, with a weak D call TRBD1 (6 bases). V was trimmed by 7 bases and J by 6 bases, leaving 16 bases between them. The germline CDR1 and CDR2 sequences are SQVTM and ANQGSEA. The CDR3 is 14 residues long. The DNA of the CDR3 is TGCAGCGGCCGACCGGGGGACACTAATTCACCCCTCCACTTT. Its protein is CSGRPGDTNSPLHF.

Ten or more counts support this clonotype. CDR3 sequence: CASSSTGAGNTIYF. Here the CDR3 DNA reads TGTGCCAGCAGCTCAACAGGGGCTGGAAACACCATATATTTT. This chain connects TRBV7-8 to TRBJ1-3, with 7 bases aligning to TRBD1. The CDR3 is 14 residues long. Trimming removed 4 bases from V and 2 bases from J; junction bases left unmatched: 2. Germline-derived CDR1 and CDR2 are SGHVS and FQNEAQ.

This rearrangement joins TRBV7-3 to TRBJ2-5; D remains ambiguous. CDR3 length: 13 amino acids. Looked up from germline, CDR1 is SGHTA and CDR2 is FQGTGA. V was trimmed by 8 bases and J by 2 bases, leaving 12 bases between them. The CDR3 loop reads CASLPRRQETQYF. CDR3 DNA sequence: TGTGCCAGCTTACCACGTCGACAAGAGACCCAGTACTTC.

This clonotype showed up many times. The chain has TRBV7-9 and TRBJ1-2; TRBD1 matches 8 bases. V shed 3 bases, J shed 2 bases, and the junction held 5 bases outside the gene matches. CDR3 size: 15 residues. Germline V gene data show CDR1 as SEHNR and CDR2 as FQNEAQ (reference sequence). The DNA for the CDR3 is TGTGCCAGCAGCTTGGCAGGACAGGGAAACTATGGCTACACCTTC. It encodes CASSLAGQGNYGYTF.

This clonotype was detected a few times. The gene calls are TRBV2 and TRBJ1-1, with 9 positions matching TRBD1. The CDR3 has 14 residues. The V gene's germline CDR1 is SNHLY and CDR2 FYNNEI. Germline trimming cut 7 bases from V and 4 bases from J; bases unmatched to any gene: 7. CDR3: CASTSTGGITEAFF. In DNA, the CDR3 is TGTGCCAGCACCAGTACAGGGGGCATCACTGAAGCTTTCTTT. Based on the CDR3 plus reference TRBV2 and TRBJ1-1, the full variable domain is EPEVTQTPSHQVTQMGQEVILRCVPISNHLYFYWYRQILGQKVEFLVSFYNNEISEKSEIFDDQFSVERPDGSNFTLKIRSTKLEDSAMYFCASTSTGGITEAFFGQGTRLTVV.

This chain joins TRBV7-3 and TRBJ1-4; TRBD1 matches at 11 bases. There are 16 residues in the CDR3. Germline V gene lookup returns CDR1 SGHTA and CDR2 FQGTGA. V was clipped by 5 bases and J by 7 bases; unmatched bases: 9. In DNA form, the CDR3 reads TGTGCCAGCAGCCCGGACAGGGGGCCGGACACTGAAAAACTGTTTTTT. This gives the protein CASSPDRGPDTEKLFF. Full variable domain (missing parts from reference TRBV7-3 and TRBJ1-4): GAGVSQTPSNKVTEKGKYVELRCDPISGHTALYWYRQSLGQGPEFLIYFQGTGAADDSGLPNDRFFAVRPEGSVSTLKIQRTERGDSAVYLCASSPDRGPDTEKLFFGSGTQLSVL.

As to this clonotype: Because it lacks the conserved phenylalanine or tryptophan at the end, this CDR3 is likely a read error. The DNA is left out, because the CDR3 cannot be placed on it with certainty; the CDR3 is given as TCRdb lists it. This rearrangement joins TRBV5-1 to TRBJ1-1. Counting both end residues, the CDR3 totals 9 amino acids. Germline V gene sequence: CDR1 SGHRS, CDR2 YFSETQ. CDR3 sequence reads: CASSLETFR.

The V and J genes are TRBV7-8 and TRBJ1-1; the D gene is possibly TRBD1 (5 bases). Trimming removed 2 bases at V and 1 base at J, with 11 bases between. The CDR3 consists of 15 residues. The germline V gene encodes CDR1 SGHVS and CDR2 FQNEAQ. CDR3 in DNA: TGTGCCAGCAGCTTACCGGGGCAGAGGAACACTGAAGCTTTCTTT. It yields the protein CASSLPGQRNTEAFF.

This clonotype was counted at least ten times. This chain joins TRBV7-9 and TRBJ2-7; possibly TRBD1 for D (6 bases). V lost 6 bases to trimming and J lost 3 bases, with 15 bases between them. The CDR3 totals 14 residues. Per germline, CDR1 SEHNR and CDR2 FQNEAQ (reference sequence). This CDR3 is CASSLDSRSYEQYF. In DNA form, the CDR3 reads TGTGCCAGCAGTTTGGACAGCCGTAGCTACGAGCAGTACTTC.

As for this clonotype: Likely a read error: the CDR3 ends without its conserved phenylalanine or tryptophan. CDR3 amino acids: CASSWAPLDHPYEQYL. CDR3 sequence (DNA): TGTGCCAGCAGCTGGGCCCCTTTGGATCACCCCTACGAGCAGTACCTC. The chain employs TRBV7-9 and TRBJ2-7; no firm D call. Deletions cut 4 bases from V and 2 bases from J, with 18 bases between. The CDR3 runs 16 residues. CDR1 is SEHNR, CDR2 FQNEAQ, per germline (reference sequence).

The table lists this clonotype with a few counts. The chain links TRBV5-1 to TRBJ2-5; TRBD1 matches 9 bases. The CDR3 runs 15 residues. Germline assignment: CDR1 SGHRS and CDR2 YFSETQ. With V trimmed by 4 bases and J by 3 bases, 7 bases remained unmatched. The DNA for the CDR3 is TGCGCCAGCAGCACCACCGGGACAGGGAAAGAGACCCAGTACTTC. It translates to CASSTTGTGKETQYF.

Of note for this clonotype: A read error is likely, as this CDR3 ends without the conserved phenylalanine or tryptophan. The DNA is left out, because the CDR3 cannot be placed on it with certainty; the CDR3 is given as TCRdb lists it. The gene calls are TRBV7-9 and TRBJ1-3. The germline CDR1 and CDR2 sequences are SEHNR and FQNEAQ (reference sequence). The CDR3 length is 8 residues, termini included. The CDR3 region is CASGEVDV.

J is TRBJ1-2 and V is TRBV24-1; 10 bases match TRBD1. The CDR3 is 15 amino acids. The V and J ends lost 4 bases and 6 bases, in that order; junction bases with no gene match: 7. Germline CDR1 and CDR2: KGHDR and SFDVKD. The CDR3 coding sequence is TGTGCCACCAGTGACCCAGGACAGGGGGTAGATGGCTACACCTTC. Translation: CATSDPGQGVDGYTF.

Concerning this clonotype: The germline gene is not matched at one end of the junction; a read error may be the cause. V gene TRBV6-5 combines with J gene TRBJ1-2; no clear D gene. Germline V gene lookup returns CDR1 MNHEY and CDR2 SVGAGI. The CDR3 has 12 residues. CDR3 sequence (DNA): TGTGCCACCAGTTGGACTAGCGGTGGCTACACCTTC. As protein: CATSWTSGGYTF.

J is TRBJ2-7 and V is TRBV19; 9 bases fit TRBD2. Trimming at V came to 3 bases and at J to 2 bases, leaving 2 bases not matched to a gene. Per the germline V gene, CDR1 is LNHDA and CDR2 is SQIVND (reference sequence). The CDR3 is 14 residues long. CDR3 nucleotide sequence: TGTGCCAGTAGTATGGGCGGGGGGGCCTACGAGCAGTACTTC. This sequence encodes CASSMGGGAYEQYF.

This chain uses TRBV7-2 with TRBJ1-2; 7 bases line up with TRBD1. Trimming took 5 bases from V and 5 from J; bases not matched to a gene: 8. The CDR3 has 14 residues. Per germline, CDR1 SGHTA and CDR2 FQGNSA. Here the CDR3 reads CASSEIRDSYGYTF. In DNA, the CDR3 is TGTGCCAGCAGCGAAATCCGGGACAGTTATGGCTACACCTTC. The full variable domain, rest sourced from reference TRBV7-2 and TRBJ1-2, is GAGVSQSPSNKVTEKGKDVELRCDPISGHTALYWYRQSLGQGLEFLIYFQGNSAPDKSGLPSDRFSAERTGGSVSTLTIQRTQQEDSAVYLCASSEIRDSYGYTFGSGTRLTVV.

This chain connects TRBV25-1 to TRBJ1-6; no clear D. Germline CDR1 is MGHDK and CDR2 is SYGVNS. This CDR3 comprises 15 residues. Trimming shortened V by 4 bases and J by 10 bases, and 17 bases separated the two germline ends. CDR3 sequence: CASSAPGLLVSPLHF. The CDR3 coding sequence is TGTGCCAGCAGTGCCCCCGGTCTGTTGGTCTCACCCCTCCACTTT.

This clonotype was picked up many times. The V call is TRBV29-1, the J call TRBJ1-1; D not certain. CDR3 length: 15 amino acids. Deletions cut 6 bases from V and 0 bases from J, with 17 bases between. CDR1 and CDR2 (germline): SQVTM, ANQGSEA. The CDR3 loop is CSVYMGWRVNTEAFF. The CDR3 bases are TGCAGCGTCTATATGGGGTGGCGGGTGAACACTGAAGCTTTCTTT.

As for this clonotype: A much more abundant neighbour one base away suggests this may be a read error. Here the CDR3 omits its conserved ending phenylalanine or tryptophan, so a read error is the likely source. The chain employs TRBV29-1 and TRBJ2-5; TRBD2 matches 10 bases. CDR3 length: 15 amino acids. The ends lost 7 bases at V and 3 bases at J; junction bases unmatched: 11. The germline CDR1 and CDR2 sequences are SQVTM and ANQGSEA. CDR3 in amino acids: CSAIGLAGEEETQYL. The CDR3 bases are TGCAGCGCCATCGGTCTAGCGGGAGAGGAAGAGACCCAGTACCTC.

The gene calls are TRBV20-1 and TRBJ2-3; 12 bases are shared with TRBD2. CDR3 size: 18 residues. V shed 2 bases, J shed 4 bases, and the junction held 13 bases outside the gene matches. Germline lookup yields CDR1 DFQATT and CDR2 SNEGSKA (reference sequence). CDR3 sequence reads: CSARTPGLAGRLADTQYF. CDR3 in DNA: TGCAGTGCTAGAACCCCAGGACTAGCGGGACGGCTCGCAGATACGCAGTATTTT.

This clonotype came up once. The chain uses TRBV28 and TRBJ1-1; D call uncertain. The V end lost 7 bases, the J end lost 2 bases, and 8 bases lay between the germline ends. The CDR3 extends over 12 amino acids. Germline V gene data show CDR1 as MDHEN and CDR2 as SYDVKM. The CDR3 nucleotides read TGTGCCAGCACCGTCAAAAACACTGAAGCTTTCTTT. Its protein product is CASTVKNTEAFF.

The chain has TRBV6-1 and TRBJ1-2; 8 nucleotides agree with TRBD1. The trim removed 3 bases at V and 8 bases at J, leaving 5 bases unmatched. Germline CDR1 and CDR2: MNHNS and SASEGT. The CDR3 extends over 13 amino acids. The CDR3 is CASSDQGAGGYTF. Here the CDR3 DNA reads TGTGCCAGCAGTGACCAGGGGGCAGGGGGCTACACCTTC.

V and J are TRBV25-1 and TRBJ2-7; 7 nucleotides align to TRBD2. The CDR3 has 13 amino acids. CDR1 is MGHDK, CDR2 SYGVNS, per germline. Losses at the gene ends were 4 bases for V and 5 bases for J; bases not matched to a gene: 5. The chain's CDR3 is CASSGGGRDEQYF. The CDR3 DNA follows: TGTGCCAGCAGTGGGGGCGGGAGAGACGAGCAGTACTTC.